Following are 30 T cell receptor beta chains from one sample sequenced in a study of blood T cell repertoires in COVID-19. The data were produced by immunoSEQ multiplex PCR, yet TCRdb's version contains in-frame clones alone and is incomplete. The table includes about 270,000 clones, about 86% detected once. Sequencing was done on a sample of peripheral blood. The source is a woman in her fifties or sixties with active or convalescent COVID-19.

The chain uses TRBV5-8 and TRBJ2-2, with 7 bases that match TRBD1. The CDR3 extends over 17 amino acids. Trimming at V came to 7 bases and at J to 3 bases, leaving 15 bases not matched to a gene. The germline V gene has CDR1 SGHTS and CDR2 YDEGEE. The CDR3 sequence: CASRPGTALPDTGELFF. CDR3 DNA sequence: TGTGCCAGCCGACCCGGGACAGCGCTTCCGGACACCGGGGAGCTGTTTTTT. Full variable domain (missing parts from reference TRBV5-8 and TRBJ2-2): EAGVTQSPTHLIKTRGQQATLRCSPISGHTSVYWYQQALGLGLQFLLWYDEGEERNRGNFPPRFSGRQFPNYSSELNVNALELEDSALYLCASRPGTALPDTGELFFGEGSRLTVL.

The gene calls are TRBV4-2 and TRBJ2-1, with TRBD2 identical over 7 bases. Germline V CDR1 and CDR2: LGHNA, YNFKEQ. J was trimmed by 2 bases and V by 1 base; bases with no gene match: 2. CDR3 length: 15 residues. In DNA form, the CDR3 reads TGTGCCAGCAGCCAAGTGAGCGGGACCTACAATGAGCAGTTCTTC. It specifies CASSQVSGTYNEQFF.

The CDR3 DNA reads as TGCGCCAGCAGTGGCCCCGGCTATGGCTACACCTTC. It codes for CASSGPGYGYTF. The J gene is TRBJ1-2, the V gene TRBV10-2; no definite D call. The V end lost 4 bases, the J end lost 4 bases, and 7 bases lay between the germline ends. This CDR3 has 12 amino acids. The germline V gene encodes CDR1 WSHSY and CDR2 SAAADI.

V is TRBV7-2 and J is TRBJ2-3, with 7 bases aligning to TRBD2. This CDR3 spans 17 amino acids. V lost 1 base, J lost 0 bases, and 7 bases stayed unmatched. The germline CDR1 and CDR2 sequences are SGHTA and FQGNSA. The DNA for the CDR3 is TGTGCCAGCAGCTTAGGCCTGGCGGGGGTGAGCACAGATACGCAGTATTTT. Translation: CASSLGLAGVSTDTQYF.

The chain joins TRBV7-3 to TRBJ2-7; 7 nucleotides line up with TRBD1. Germline trimming cut 4 bases from V and 4 bases from J; bases unmatched to any gene: 7. This CDR3 spans 14 amino acids. Germline V CDR1 and CDR2: SGHTA, FQGTGA. The CDR3 sequence is CASSSLDRPYEQYF. CDR3 bases: TGTGCCAGCAGCTCCCTGGACAGGCCGTACGAGCAGTACTTC.

This clone was counted between two and nine times. V and J are TRBV30 and TRBJ2-1, with 9 bases matching TRBD2. From germline, CDR1 is GTSNPN and CDR2 SVGIG (reference sequence). The J segment lost 7 bases and the V segment lost 6 bases, leaving 10 bases of the junction unmatched. The CDR3 runs to 14 residues. The CDR3 protein is CACSVWAGGNEQFF. The CDR3 nucleotides read TGTGCCTGCTCTGTTTGGGCGGGGGGGAATGAGCAGTTCTTC.

This clone was observed a single time. This chain links TRBV19 with TRBJ1-4; the D is unclear. From germline, CDR1 is LNHDA and CDR2 SQIVND (reference sequence). V lost 3 bases, J lost 0 bases, and 8 bases lay in between. The length of the CDR3 is 15 residues. CDR3 coding DNA: TGTGCCAGTAGTATCGGTCTAACAACTAATGAAAAACTGTTTTTT. Protein product: CASSIGLTTNEKLFF.

The V and J genes are TRBV27 and TRBJ1-1, with D possibly being TRBD1 (6 bases). V gave up 2 bases and J gave up 3 bases, with 10 bases separating them. This CDR3 has 14 amino acids. Looked up from germline, CDR1 is MNHEY and CDR2 is SMNVEV (reference sequence). CDR3 bases: TGTGCCAGCAGTTTAACAGGGCTGGACACTGAAGCTTTCTTT. It is translated as CASSLTGLDTEAFF.

This clone was seen more than once but under ten times. Other nucleotide sequences from this sample produce the same CDR3. The gene calls are TRBV5-5 and TRBJ1-4; D unresolved. The CDR3 runs to 13 residues. The germline CDR1 and CDR2 sequences are SGHKS and YYEKEE (reference sequence). Trimming pared 0 bases from V and 5 bases from J, leaving 5 bases between. CDR3 sequence (DNA): TGTGCCAGCAGCTTGGCAGTGAATGAAAAACTGTTTTTT. Its protein is CASSLAVNEKLFF.

The rearrangement joins TRBV4-1 to TRBJ2-5; 10 nucleotides line up with TRBD2. The V gene's germline CDR1 is MGHRA and CDR2 YSYEKL. The CDR3 loop spans 18 amino acids. The ends lost 0 bases at V and 2 bases at J; junction bases unmatched: 9. The CDR3 DNA follows: TGCGCCAGCAGCCAAGATCCCCCTAGCGGGGGCCAGCAAGAGACCCAGTACTTC. Protein product: CASSQDPPSGGQQETQYF.

The chain has TRBV4-2 and TRBJ2-5, with 7 bases lining up with TRBD2. After removal of 3 bases from V and 2 bases from J, the junction contained 12 bases not matched to a gene. Germline V gene sequence: CDR1 LGHNA, CDR2 YNFKEQ. The CDR3 has 17 residues. CDR3 amino acids: CASSQLEGPSGQETQYF. In DNA form, the CDR3 reads TGTGCCAGCAGCCAGTTGGAGGGGCCTAGCGGACAAGAGACCCAGTACTTC.

V and J are TRBV18 and TRBJ1-4; 8 nucleotides line up with TRBD1. In germline, CDR1 is KGHSH, CDR2 LQKENI. V shed 3 bases and J 2 bases; nucleotides not matched to a gene: 2. The length of the CDR3 is 15 residues. CDR3 in amino acids: CASSPSGGTNEKLFF. For the CDR3, the DNA is TGTGCCAGCTCACCCTCAGGGGGCACTAATGAAAAACTGTTTTTT.

The chain has TRBV28 and TRBJ1-4, with unresolved D. Trimming took off 8 bases at V and 6 bases at J, with 19 bases between the two ends. Germline assignment: CDR1 MDHEN and CDR2 SYDVKM. This CDR3 has 15 residues. CDR3 nucleotide sequence: TGTGCCAGCGGGTTCCCCGACCGCGGCCATGAAAAACTGTTTTTT. Protein sequence: CASGFPDRGHEKLFF.

V gene TRBV7-2 combines with J gene TRBJ1-5; D is possibly TRBD1 (6 bases). The CDR3 is made up of 15 amino acids. Trimming cost V 5 bases and J 6 bases, with 17 bases left between them. Germline CDR1 reads SGHTA; CDR2 reads FQGNSA. Here the CDR3 DNA reads TGTGCCAGCAGCCCCCGCGGGGGCGTTAGTCAGCCCCAGCATTTT. Protein product: CASSPRGGVSQPQHF.

The CDR3 nucleotides are TGTGCCAGCAGTCAGAACCGGGACAGGGACTATGGCTACACCTTC. Its translation is CASSQNRDRDYGYTF. The chain has TRBV6-5 and TRBJ1-2; 9 positions agree with TRBD1. The V gene's germline CDR1 is MNHEY and CDR2 SVGAGI. Unmatched junction bases numbered 7, after V lost 5 bases and J lost 3 bases. This CDR3 spans 15 amino acids.

The chain links TRBV14 to TRBJ1-2; D is unresolved. V was clipped by 4 bases and J by 8 bases, with 17 bases between them. This CDR3 has 14 residues. Germline V gene lookup returns CDR1 SGHDN and CDR2 FVKESK. CDR3 loop: CASSPFDGLGGYTF. CDR3 in DNA: TGTGCCAGCAGCCCCTTCGATGGGCTTGGAGGCTACACCTTC.

The chain has TRBV9 and TRBJ2-3, with D possibly matching TRBD2 (6 bases). With 0 bases removed from V and 2 bases from J, the gap between germline ends came to 10 bases. Germline V gene data show CDR1 as SGDLS and CDR2 as YYNGEE. The CDR3 totals 15 residues. The CDR3 DNA sequence: TGTGCCAGCAGCGTAGGGGGGGTTTACACAGATACGCAGTATTTT. Amino acids: CASSVGGVYTDTQYF.

V and J are TRBV19 and TRBJ2-1; D possibly corresponds to TRBD1 (6 bases). CDR3 length equals 15 residues. The germline CDR1 and CDR2 sequences are LNHDA and SQIVND (reference sequence). V gave up 5 bases and J gave up 4 bases, with 15 bases separating them. CDR3 residues: CASSPRQVLYNEQFF. CDR3 bases: TGTGCCAGTAGTCCAAGACAGGTTCTTTACAATGAGCAGTTCTTC.

V and J are TRBV9 and TRBJ2-7; D may be TRBD1 (6 bases). Trimming pared 3 bases from V and 2 bases from J, leaving 12 bases between. The CDR3 extends over 14 amino acids. CDR1 and CDR2 (germline): SGDLS, YYNGEE. In DNA, the CDR3 is TGTGCCAGCAGCGCCAGGGGTGACACCTACGAGCAGTACTTC. Translated: CASSARGDTYEQYF.

The V call is TRBV6-5, the J call TRBJ2-1; 7 positions agree with TRBD2. J gave up 2 bases and V 0 bases, and 1 base lay outside the gene matches. This CDR3 is 15 amino acids long. Germline CDR1 and CDR2: MNHEY and SVGAGI. The CDR3 DNA reads as TGTGCCAGCAGTTACTCGGCGGGGGCCTACAATGAGCAGTTCTTC. It specifies CASSYSAGAYNEQFF.

CDR3 sequence reads: CASSFTGTQFAGELFF. The CDR3 coding sequence is TGTGCCAGCAGCTTTACCGGGACTCAGTTCGCCGGGGAGCTGTTTTTT. The chain joins TRBV11-2 to TRBJ2-2, with D possibly being TRBD2 (6 bases). CDR3 length equals 16 residues. Germline V gives CDR1 SGHAT, CDR2 FQNNGV. V shed 3 bases and J shed 6 bases, with 17 bases lying between them.

The chain uses TRBV6-5 and TRBJ1-3; 8 bases match TRBD1. V was clipped by 7 bases and J by 2 bases; unmatched bases: 7. Looked up from germline, CDR1 is MNHEY and CDR2 is SVGAGI. The CDR3 sequence is 15 residues long. In DNA, the CDR3 is TGTGCCAGCACTCCCGACAGGGGAGCTGGAAACACCATATATTTT. This encodes CASTPDRGAGNTIYF.

The chain uses TRBV3-1 (or the pseudogene TRBV3-2) and TRBJ1-4; D ambiguous. Germline V CDR1 and CDR2: LGHDT, YNNKEL (reference sequence). This CDR3 contains 15 residues. Deletions cut 1 base from V and 8 bases from J, with 14 bases between. CDR3 coding DNA: TGTGCCAGCAGCCAAGCACGGGGAACGAAGGAAAAACTGTTTTTT. Translation gives CASSQARGTKEKLFF.

The rearrangement links TRBV3-1 (or the pseudogene TRBV3-2) to TRBJ2-7; 8 nucleotides line up with TRBD2. The ends lost 3 bases at V and 2 bases at J; junction bases unmatched: 9. Germline V gene data show CDR1 as LGHDT and CDR2 as YNNKEL (reference sequence). This CDR3 is built from 16 residues. In nucleotides, the CDR3 is TGTGCCAGCAGCCATACTAGCGGACCTATGGCCTACGAGCAGTACTTC. Translated, it gives CASSHTSGPMAYEQYF.

This clone was seen a few times. The CDR3: CASSQDTVSNQPQHF. DNA of the CDR3: TGCGCCAGCAGCCAAGACACAGTTAGCAATCAGCCCCAGCATTTT. This sequence joins TRBV4-3 and TRBJ1-5; the D is unclear. This CDR3 region has 15 residues. The V end lost 0 bases, the J end lost 0 bases, and 6 bases lay between the germline ends. Germline V lookup: CDR1 LGHNA, CDR2 YSLEER.

This chain links TRBV7-2 with TRBJ1-5; 7 bases line up with TRBD1. The J segment lost 6 bases and the V segment lost 1 base, leaving 6 bases of the junction unmatched. This CDR3 comprises 15 residues. Germline V CDR1 and CDR2: SGHTA, FQGNSA. In DNA, the CDR3 is TGTGCCAGCAGCTTAGTTCAGGGGGAAGGTCAGCCCCAGCATTTT. This encodes CASSLVQGEGQPQHF.

This chain joins TRBV19 and TRBJ1-5; a weak D match, TRBD1 (5 bases). CDR3 length equals 16 residues. Germline V gene data show CDR1 as LNHDA and CDR2 as SQIVND (reference sequence). V lost 3 bases, J lost 7 bases, and 19 bases lay in between. Here the CDR3 reads CASSMGQGGLRQPQHF. The CDR3, as DNA: TGTGCCAGTAGTATGGGGCAGGGCGGTTTACGGCAGCCCCAGCATTTT.

The V gene is TRBV1, the J gene TRBJ1-6; the table's D call of TRBD1 was not tested on the DNA. TRBV1 is annotated as a pseudogene. This CDR3 region has 14 residues. As DNA, the CDR3 is TGCACCAGCAGCCGGGACAGGGGCGATTCACCCCTCCACTTT. Translated: CTSSRDRGDSPLHF.

Only a few counts were recorded for this clone. This chain joins TRBV5-6 and TRBJ2-5; 7 bases match TRBD1. V dropped 2 bases and J dropped 5; count of bases not matched to a gene: 6. The germline CDR1 and CDR2 sequences are SGHDT and YYEEEE. CDR3 size: 14 residues. CDR3 sequence reads: CASSFITGAETQYF. The CDR3 DNA is TGTGCCAGCAGCTTCATTACAGGGGCGGAGACCCAGTACTTC.

V usage is TRBV5-1 and J usage is TRBJ1-6; 10 bases are shared with TRBD1. The germline V gene has CDR1 SGHRS and CDR2 YFSETQ. CDR3 length equals 15 residues. J gave up 5 bases and V 4 bases, and 3 bases lay outside the gene matches. The CDR3 DNA sequence: TGCGCCAGCAGCCAAGGGACAGGGGATAATTCACCCCTCCACTTT. It specifies CASSQGTGDNSPLHF.